This is a list of T cell receptor beta chains from one sample in a study of T cells after yellow fever vaccination. TCRdb re-called the 5' RACE reads through MiXCR, storing one row per CDR3 protein. There are just under 600,000 distinct CDR3 sequences in the sample; approximately 13% occur only once, and over 11% lies in the top ten. Sequencing used PBMCs, obtained on the day of the yellow fever booster vaccination. The receptors shown here come from a young man who received the YFV17D yellow fever vaccine. Both conserved end residues are trimmed from each CDR3. Rows give clone size only sometimes, using once, few, many, or a class for an expanded clone.

abundance,v_gene,CDR3aa
-,TRBV9,ASGFTGTDTDTQY
-,TRBV12-3/TRBV12-4,ASSLNSGYT
few,TRBV20-1,SAEGGSYNEQF
few,TRBV11-2,ASSLRGQRGTGELF
many,TRBV27,ASSLMGDTQY
-,TRBV11-2,ASSHQLSGTGAYEQY
-,TRBV20-1,SARDNLISGGETQY
-,TRBV4-2,ASSQGGLAELRSSYNEQF
few,TRBV11-2,ASSYDRGLSAERSTGELF
-,TRBV19,ASSIGGRLPF